The subject of this entry is one T cell receptor beta chain. Some clones are missing from TCRdb's copy, which holds only in-frame ones; the method was immunoSEQ multiplex PCR. The top ten clones hold over 0.7% of a sample with roughly 500,000 clones, about 88% of them seen once. The data originate from a study of blood T cell repertoires in COVID-19. V dropped 2 bases and J dropped 3 bases, with 6 bases sitting between them. Germline V gene data show CDR1 as SGHTS and CDR2 as YDEGEE. The CDR3 is 13 residues long. The TCR was taken from a man aged 18 to 30 with COVID-19, enrolled during active disease. The sample consisted of peripheral blood. V gene TRBV5-8 combines with J gene TRBJ2-1, with D perhaps TRBD2 (5 bases). The DNA for the CDR3 is TGTGCCAGCAGCTTACGGGGCTACAATGAGCAGTTCTTC. Translation: CASSLRGYNEQFF.